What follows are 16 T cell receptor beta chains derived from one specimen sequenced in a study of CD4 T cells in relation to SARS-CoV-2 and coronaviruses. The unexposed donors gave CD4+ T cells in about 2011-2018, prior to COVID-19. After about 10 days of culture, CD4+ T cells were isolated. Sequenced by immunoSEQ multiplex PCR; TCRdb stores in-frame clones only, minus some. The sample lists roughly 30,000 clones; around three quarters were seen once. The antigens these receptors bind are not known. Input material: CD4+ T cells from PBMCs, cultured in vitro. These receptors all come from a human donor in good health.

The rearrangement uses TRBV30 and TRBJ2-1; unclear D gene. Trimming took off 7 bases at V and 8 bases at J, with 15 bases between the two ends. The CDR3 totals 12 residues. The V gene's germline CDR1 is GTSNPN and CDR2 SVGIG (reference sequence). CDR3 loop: CASTRSHYEQFF. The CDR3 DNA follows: TGTGCCTCGACTCGCAGCCATTATGAGCAGTTCTTC.

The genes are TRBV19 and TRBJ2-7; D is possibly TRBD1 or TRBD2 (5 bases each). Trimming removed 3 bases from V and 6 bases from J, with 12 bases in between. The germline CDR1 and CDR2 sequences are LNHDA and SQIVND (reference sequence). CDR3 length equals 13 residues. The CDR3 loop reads CASSIGTAREQYF. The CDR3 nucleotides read TGTGCCAGTAGTATCGGGACGGCTCGCGAGCAGTACTTC.

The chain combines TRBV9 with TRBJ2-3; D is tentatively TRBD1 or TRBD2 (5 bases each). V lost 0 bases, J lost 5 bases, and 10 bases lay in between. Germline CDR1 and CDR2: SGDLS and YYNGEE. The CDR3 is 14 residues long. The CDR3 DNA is TGTGCCAGCAGCGTAGGGGCGAGGGGAGATACGCAGTATTTT. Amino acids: CASSVGARGDTQYF.

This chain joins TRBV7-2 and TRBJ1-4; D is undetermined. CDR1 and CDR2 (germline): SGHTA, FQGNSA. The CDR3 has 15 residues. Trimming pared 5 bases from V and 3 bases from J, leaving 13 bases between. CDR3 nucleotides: TGTGCCAGCAGCGAATTGACTGGCGCTAATGAAAAACTGTTTTTT. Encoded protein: CASSELTGANEKLFF.

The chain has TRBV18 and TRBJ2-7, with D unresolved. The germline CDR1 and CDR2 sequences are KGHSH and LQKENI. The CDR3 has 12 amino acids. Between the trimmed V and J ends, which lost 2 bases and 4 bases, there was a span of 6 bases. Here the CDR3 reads CASSPERYEQYF. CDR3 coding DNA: TGTGCCAGCTCACCAGAGAGGTACGAGCAGTACTTC.

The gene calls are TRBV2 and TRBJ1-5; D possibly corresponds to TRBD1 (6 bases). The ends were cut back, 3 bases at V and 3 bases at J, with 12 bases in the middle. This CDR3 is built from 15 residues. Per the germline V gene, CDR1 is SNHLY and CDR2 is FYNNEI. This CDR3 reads CASSEGAINNQPQHF. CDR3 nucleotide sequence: TGTGCCAGCAGTGAGGGGGCCATTAACAATCAGCCCCAGCATTTT.

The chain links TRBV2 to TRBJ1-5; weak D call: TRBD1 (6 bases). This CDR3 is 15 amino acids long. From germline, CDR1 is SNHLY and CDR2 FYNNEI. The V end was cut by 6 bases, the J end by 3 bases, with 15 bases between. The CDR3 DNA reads TGTGCCAGCAGAGGGGGACTCCTAATCAATCAGCCCCAGCATTTT. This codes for CASRGGLLINQPQHF.

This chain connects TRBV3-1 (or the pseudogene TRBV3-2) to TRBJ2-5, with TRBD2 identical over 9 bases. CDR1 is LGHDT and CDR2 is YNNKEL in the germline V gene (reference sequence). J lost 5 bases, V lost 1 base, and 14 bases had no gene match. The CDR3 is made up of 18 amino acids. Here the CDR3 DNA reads TGTGCCAGCAGCCAAGGAGTGGCAGCGGGGGGTCAGGGGGAGACCCAGTACTTC. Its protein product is CASSQGVAAGGQGETQYF.

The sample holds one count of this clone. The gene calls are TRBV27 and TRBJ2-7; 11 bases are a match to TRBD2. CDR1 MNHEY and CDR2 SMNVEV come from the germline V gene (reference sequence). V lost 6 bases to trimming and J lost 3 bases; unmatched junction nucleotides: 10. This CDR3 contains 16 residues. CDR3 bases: TGTGCCAGCAGCTTAACTAGCGGGAGTTTGGGCTACGAGCAGTACTTC. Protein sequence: CASSLTSGSLGYEQYF.

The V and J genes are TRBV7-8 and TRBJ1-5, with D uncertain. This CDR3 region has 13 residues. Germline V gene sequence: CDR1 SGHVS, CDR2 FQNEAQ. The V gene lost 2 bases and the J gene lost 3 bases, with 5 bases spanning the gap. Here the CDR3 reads CASSLSDNQPQHF. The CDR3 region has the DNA TGTGCCAGCAGCTTATCGGACAATCAGCCCCAGCATTTT.

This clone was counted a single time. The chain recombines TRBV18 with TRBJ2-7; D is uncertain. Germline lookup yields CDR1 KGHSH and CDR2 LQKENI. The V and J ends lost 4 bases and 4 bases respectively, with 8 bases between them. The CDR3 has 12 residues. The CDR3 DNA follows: TGTGCCAGCTCACGCGACCAATACGAGCAGTACTTC. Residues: CASSRDQYEQYF.

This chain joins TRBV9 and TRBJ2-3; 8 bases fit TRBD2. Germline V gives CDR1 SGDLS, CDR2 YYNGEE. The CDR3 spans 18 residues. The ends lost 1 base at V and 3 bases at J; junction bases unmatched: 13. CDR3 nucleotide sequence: TGTGCCAGCAGCGTAAACAGCGGGGGCCCCTGGTGGACAGATACGCAGTATTTT. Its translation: CASSVNSGGPWWTDTQYF.

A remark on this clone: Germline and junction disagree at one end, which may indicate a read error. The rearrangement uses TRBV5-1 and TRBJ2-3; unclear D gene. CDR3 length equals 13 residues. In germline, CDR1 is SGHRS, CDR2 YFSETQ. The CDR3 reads CASSPQDGAPWDF. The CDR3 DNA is TGCGCCAGCAGCCCCCAGGACGGAGCTCCCTGGGATTTT.

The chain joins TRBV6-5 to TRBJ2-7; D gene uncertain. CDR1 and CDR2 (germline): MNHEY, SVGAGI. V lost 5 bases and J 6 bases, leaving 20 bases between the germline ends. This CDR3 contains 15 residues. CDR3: CASSPKGLLMGEQYF. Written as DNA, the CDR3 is TGTGCCAGCAGTCCGAAGGGTTTGTTAATGGGCGAGCAGTACTTC.

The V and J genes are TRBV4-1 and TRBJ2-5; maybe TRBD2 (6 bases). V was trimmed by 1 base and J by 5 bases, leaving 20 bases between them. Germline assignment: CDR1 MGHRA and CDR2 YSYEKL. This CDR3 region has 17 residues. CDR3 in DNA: TGCGCCAGCAGCCAAGTCACCCTCCTGCGGGGTAAGGAGACCCAGTACTTC. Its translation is CASSQVTLLRGKETQYF.

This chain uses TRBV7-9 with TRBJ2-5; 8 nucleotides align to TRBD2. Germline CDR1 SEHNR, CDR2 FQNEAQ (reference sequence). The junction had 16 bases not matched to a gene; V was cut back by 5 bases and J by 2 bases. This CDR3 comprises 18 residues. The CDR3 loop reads CASSPTLGQRESQETQYF. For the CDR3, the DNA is TGTGCCAGCAGCCCTACCCTAGGCCAGCGGGAGAGTCAAGAGACCCAGTACTTC.